The rows below give T cell receptor beta chains drawn from one sample of a study of response to subunit inactivated influenza vaccine. Each CDR3 protein is one row after TCRdb ran MiXCR on the RT-PCR reads. The data contain roughly 760,000 distinct CDR3 sequences, 21% of them singletons. The material was PBMCs from blood, obtained about 5 days after vaccination. These receptors originate from a man in his fifties or sixties who received an inactivated influenza vaccine. The CDR3 runs from the conserved cysteine through the conserved F or W. Fields, in order: V gene, D gene, CDR3 protein. The D gene is left open where the match is weak.

V: TRBV4-2; D: -; CDR3: CASSQDAGYNEQFF
V: TRBV7-3; D: TRBD1; CDR3: CASSSGTGVVETQYF
V: TRBV7-9; D: -; CDR3: CASSLEQGKISEQFF
V: TRBV7-2; D: TRBD1; CDR3: CASSFRGQDYGYTF
V: TRBV20-1; D: -; CDR3: CSAMRAGEAYEQYF
V: TRBV20-1; D: -; CDR3: CSASLPTDQETQYF
V: TRBV7-3; D: -; CDR3: CASSNGGLGETQYF
V: TRBV3-1; D: TRBD1; CDR3: CASSQGQLSNTEAFF
V: TRBV20-1; D: TRBD1; CDR3: CSAETGVRGYTF
V: TRBV5-1; D: -; CDR3: CASSLGPQGPYGYTF
V: TRBV5-1; D: -; CDR3: CASARSNQNTGELFF
V: TRBV5-5; D: -; CDR3: CASSRRILGTEAFF
V: TRBV12-3/TRBV12-4; D: -; CDR3: CASSPEVDTQYF